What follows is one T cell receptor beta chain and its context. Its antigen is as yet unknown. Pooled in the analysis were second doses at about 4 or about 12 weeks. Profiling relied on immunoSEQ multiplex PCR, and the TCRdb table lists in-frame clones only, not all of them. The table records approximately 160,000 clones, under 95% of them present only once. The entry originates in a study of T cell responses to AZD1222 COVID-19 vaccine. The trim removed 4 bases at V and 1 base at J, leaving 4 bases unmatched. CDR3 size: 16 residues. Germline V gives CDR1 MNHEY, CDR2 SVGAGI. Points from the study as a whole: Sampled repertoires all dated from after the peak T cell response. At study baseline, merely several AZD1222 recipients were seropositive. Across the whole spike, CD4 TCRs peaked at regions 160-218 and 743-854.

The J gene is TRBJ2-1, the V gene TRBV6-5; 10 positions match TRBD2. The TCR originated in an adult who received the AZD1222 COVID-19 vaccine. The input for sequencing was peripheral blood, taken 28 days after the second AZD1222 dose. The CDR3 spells CASSLTSGTSYNEQFF. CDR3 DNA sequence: TGTGCCAGCAGTTTAACTAGCGGGACGTCCTACAATGAGCAGTTCTTC.